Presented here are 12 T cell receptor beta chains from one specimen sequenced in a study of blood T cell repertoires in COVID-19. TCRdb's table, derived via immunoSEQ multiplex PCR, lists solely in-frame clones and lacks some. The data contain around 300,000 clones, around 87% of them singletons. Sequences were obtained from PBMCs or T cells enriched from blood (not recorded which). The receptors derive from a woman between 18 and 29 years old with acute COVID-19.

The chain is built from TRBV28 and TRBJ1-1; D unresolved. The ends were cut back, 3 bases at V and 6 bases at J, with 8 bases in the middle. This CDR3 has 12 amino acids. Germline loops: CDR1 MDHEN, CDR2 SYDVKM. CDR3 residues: CASSFPDPEAFF. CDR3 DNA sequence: TGTGCCAGCAGTTTTCCAGATCCTGAAGCTTTCTTT.

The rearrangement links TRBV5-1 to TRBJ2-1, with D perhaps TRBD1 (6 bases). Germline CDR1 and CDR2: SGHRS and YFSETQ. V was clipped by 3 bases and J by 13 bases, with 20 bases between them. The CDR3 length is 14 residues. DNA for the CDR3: TGCGCCAGCAGCTCCACATTACAGGGACAAGGTCAGTTCTTC. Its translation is CASSSTLQGQGQFF.

CDR3 DNA: TGCGCCAGCAGCCTAAACAGGGGTGGGGCAGATACGCAGTATTTT. As protein: CASSLNRGGADTQYF. This chain connects TRBV5-1 to TRBJ2-3; 7 bases align to TRBD1. V was pared by 4 bases and J by 4 bases, with 9 bases of the junction left unmatched. This CDR3 spans 15 amino acids. Germline values: CDR1 SGHRS, CDR2 YFSETQ.

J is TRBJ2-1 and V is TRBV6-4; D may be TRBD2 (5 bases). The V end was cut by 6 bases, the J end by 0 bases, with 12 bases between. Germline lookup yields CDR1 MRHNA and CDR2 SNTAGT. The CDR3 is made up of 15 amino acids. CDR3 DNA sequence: TGTGCCAGCAGCGGTAGCGCTGACTCCTACAATGAGCAGTTCTTC. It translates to CASSGSADSYNEQFF.

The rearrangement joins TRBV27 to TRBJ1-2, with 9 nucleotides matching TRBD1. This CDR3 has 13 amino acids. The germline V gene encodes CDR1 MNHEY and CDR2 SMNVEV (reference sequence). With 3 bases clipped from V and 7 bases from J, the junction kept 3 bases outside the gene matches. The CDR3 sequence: CASSLTGGGGYTF. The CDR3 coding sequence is TGTGCCAGCAGTTTGACAGGGGGTGGTGGCTACACCTTC.

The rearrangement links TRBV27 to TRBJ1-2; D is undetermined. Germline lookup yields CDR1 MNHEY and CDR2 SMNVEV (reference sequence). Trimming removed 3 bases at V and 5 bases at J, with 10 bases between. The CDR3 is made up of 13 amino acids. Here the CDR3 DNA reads TGTGCCAGCAGTTTTGACATCGATTATGGCTACACCTTC. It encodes CASSFDIDYGYTF.

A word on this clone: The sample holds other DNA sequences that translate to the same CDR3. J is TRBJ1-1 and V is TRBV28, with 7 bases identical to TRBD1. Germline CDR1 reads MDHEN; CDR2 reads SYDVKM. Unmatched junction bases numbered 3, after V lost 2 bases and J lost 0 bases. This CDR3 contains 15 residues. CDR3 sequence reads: CASSLRQGMNTEAFF. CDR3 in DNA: TGTGCCAGCAGTTTAAGACAGGGCATGAACACTGAAGCTTTCTTT.

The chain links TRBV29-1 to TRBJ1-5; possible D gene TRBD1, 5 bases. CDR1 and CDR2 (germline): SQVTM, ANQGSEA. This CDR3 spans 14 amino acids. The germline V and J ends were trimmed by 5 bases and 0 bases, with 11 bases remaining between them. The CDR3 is CSVSSGNSNQPQHF. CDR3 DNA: TGCAGCGTTTCATCAGGGAATAGCAATCAGCCCCAGCATTTT.

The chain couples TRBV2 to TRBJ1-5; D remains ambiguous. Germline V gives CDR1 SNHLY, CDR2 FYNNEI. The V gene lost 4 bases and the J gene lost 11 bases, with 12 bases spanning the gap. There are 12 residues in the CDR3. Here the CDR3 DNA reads TGTGCCAGCAGTGCGACTGTCATGGCCCAGCATTTT. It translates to CASSATVMAQHF.

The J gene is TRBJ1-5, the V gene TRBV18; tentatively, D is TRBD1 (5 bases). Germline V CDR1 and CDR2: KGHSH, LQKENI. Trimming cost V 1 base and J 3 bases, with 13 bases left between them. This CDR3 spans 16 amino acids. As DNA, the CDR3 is TGTGCCAGCTCACCACAGGATAACAGGAACAATCAGCCCCAGCATTTT. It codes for CASSPQDNRNNQPQHF.

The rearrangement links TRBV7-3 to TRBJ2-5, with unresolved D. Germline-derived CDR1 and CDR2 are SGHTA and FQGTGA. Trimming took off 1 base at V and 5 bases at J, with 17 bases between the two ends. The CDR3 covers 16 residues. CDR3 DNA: TGTGCCAGCAGCTTAAAGAAAGATGACTTCCGGGAGACCCAGTACTTC. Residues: CASSLKKDDFRETQYF.

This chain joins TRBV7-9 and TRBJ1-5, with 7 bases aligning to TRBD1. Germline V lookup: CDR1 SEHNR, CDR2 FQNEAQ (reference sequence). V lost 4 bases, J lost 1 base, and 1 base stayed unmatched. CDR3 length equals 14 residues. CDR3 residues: CASSWGQSNQPQHF. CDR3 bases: TGTGCCAGCAGCTGGGGACAGAGCAATCAGCCCCAGCATTTT.